Listed below are T cell receptor beta chains from one sample, sequenced in a study of a mutant IDH1 vaccine in newly diagnosed glioma. Assay: immunoSEQ multiplex PCR; the TCRdb copy retains only in-frame clones and omits some. In the table there are about 60,000 clones, about 84% of which are singletons. No cognate antigen is known for these TCRs. The material sequenced was PBMCs, taken from a glioma patient whose treatment included an IDH1 peptide vaccine. The receptors derive from a man between 25 and 39 years old with glioma. Both conserved end residues are part of each CDR3. A D gene is named only where the DNA matches it firmly. Clone size is stated in some rows and not others, as once, few, many or a class when expanded.

size	J	D	V	DNA	CDR3
NA	TRBJ2-5	NA	TRBV28	TGTGCCAGCAGTCCAGGGTGGGAGACCCAGTACTTC	CASSPGWETQYF
NA	TRBJ2-7	NA	TRBV6-6	TGTGCCATCAGTGGCGGCCTCGCCGCGTCCTACGAGCAGTACTTC	CAISGGLAASYEQYF
NA	TRBJ2-7	TRBD1	TRBV5-5	TGTGCCAGCAGCTGGAGACAGGGATCCTACGAGCAGTACTTC	CASSWRQGSYEQYF
once	TRBJ2-7	NA	TRBV7-8	TGTGCCAGCAGCTTAGCGTCTGTCTGGGGCTACGAGCAGTACTTC	CASSLASVWGYEQYF
NA	TRBJ2-6	TRBD2	TRBV18	TGTGCCAGCTCACCCGGACTAGCAACTACTGGGGCCAACGTCCTGACTTTC	CASSPGLATTGANVLTF
once	TRBJ1-4	TRBD1	TRBV27	TGTGCCAGCAGTTCCCCTCGTGGGACAGGGGGGGATGAAAAACTGTTTTTT	CASSSPRGTGGDEKLFF
NA	TRBJ2-3	TRBD1	TRBV5-1	TGCGCCAGCAGCTCGCTACCGACAGGGGGCGGCACAGATACGCAGTATTTT	CASSSLPTGGGTDTQYF
once	TRBJ2-1	TRBD1	TRBV28	TGTGCCAGCGGTCAAGGGGACAGAGTCTACAATGAGCAGTTCTTC	CASGQGDRVYNEQFF
NA	TRBJ1-2	NA	TRBV13	TGTGCCAGCAGCTCACAGGACAGATTTGGCTACACCTTC	CASSSQDRFGYTF
once	TRBJ2-5	NA	TRBV29-1	TGCAGCGTCCCATCAGGGGTGCTGGAAGAGACCCAGTACTTC	CSVPSGVLEETQYF
NA	TRBJ2-1	NA	TRBV15	TGTGCCACCAGCAGAACTGGCAATGAGCAGTTCTTC	CATSRTGNEQFF
NA	TRBJ1-5	TRBD1	TRBV15	TGTGCCACCAGCAGGACAGGGCGGAATCAGCCCCAGCATTTT	CATSRTGRNQPQHF
NA	TRBJ2-1	TRBD1	TRBV7-3	TGTGCCAGCAGCTTAGATATAGGGACAGTAACCTACAATGAGCAGTTCTTC	CASSLDIGTVTYNEQFF
NA	TRBJ1-2	TRBD1	TRBV27	TGTGCCAGCAGTTTGCGGACAGGGGATGGCTACACCTTC	CASSLRTGDGYTF
few	TRBJ1-1	NA	TRBV4-2	TGTGCCAGCAGCCAAGAGGCTAACACTGAAGCTTTCTTT	CASSQEANTEAFF
NA	TRBJ1-5	NA	TRBV28	TGTGCCAGCAGTTTGGGGGGCCAAAGCAATCAGCCCCAGCATTTT	CASSLGGQSNQPQHF
NA	TRBJ2-7	NA	TRBV28	TGTGCCAGCAGGATCACAGGGATCGGTGAGCAGTACTTC	CASRITGIGEQYF
NA	TRBJ2-2	TRBD2	TRBV7-9	TGTGCCAGCAGGCATCAAGGCGGGGGTGGCACCGGGGAGCTGTTTTTT	CASRHQGGGGTGELFF
once	TRBJ1-5	NA	TRBV5-6	TGTGCCAGCAGCCCCGCAGGGTTAAGGGATCAGCCCCAGCATTTT	CASSPAGLRDQPQHF
NA	TRBJ2-3	TRBD1	TRBV19	TGTGCCAGTAGTAACAGGGGGCTATTTGATACGCAGTATTTT	CASSNRGLFDTQYF
few	TRBJ1-2	TRBD1	TRBV10-3	TGTGCCATCAGTGAGTCGACAGTAGGGGGCCAGGCCTATGGCTACACCTTC	CAISESTVGGQAYGYTF
NA	TRBJ2-7	NA	TRBV6-1	TGTGCCAGCAGAGGACGGAGCTACCCTACGAAGCAGTACTTC	CASRGRSYPTKQYF
NA	TRBJ1-1	NA	TRBV7-2	TGTGCCAGCAGCCCCTACAGGGCCATGAACACTGAAGCTTTCTTT	CASSPYRAMNTEAFF
NA	TRBJ1-3	NA	TRBV11-2	TGTGCCAGCAGCTTAGATCCGACACCTGGAAACACCATATATTTT	CASSLDPTPGNTIYF
NA	TRBJ2-1	TRBD2	TRBV28	TGTGCCAGCAGTTTGTGGACTAGCGGGGGGAATGAGCAGTTCTTC	CASSLWTSGGNEQFF
NA	TRBJ2-7	NA	TRBV10-2	TGCGCCAGCAGCATGGGGCCGAACCCCTACGAGCAGTACTTC	CASSMGPNPYEQYF
NA	TRBJ2-1	TRBD2	TRBV19	TGTGCCAGTAGTCCGGGGGGGCCCGTATACAATGAGCAGTTCTTC	CASSPGGPVYNEQFF
NA	TRBJ2-5	TRBD2	TRBV7-2	TGTGCCAGCAGCTTATGGGGGGCCTTAGCGGGAGGGCCGCAAGAGACCCAGTACTTC	CASSLWGALAGGPQETQYF
NA	TRBJ1-1	NA	TRBV7-9	TGTGCCAGCAGCTTAGGTGTGCGGCGAGCTTTCTTT	CASSLGVRRAFF
NA	TRBJ1-5	NA	TRBV2	TGTGCCAGCTCGTACACGGTGAATAGCAATCAGCCCCAGCATTTT	CASSYTVNSNQPQHF
NA	TRBJ2-7	NA	TRBV7-6	TGTGCCAGCAGCTTAGCGAGGGGTCCCTCCTACGAGCAGTACTTC	CASSLARGPSYEQYF
NA	TRBJ1-4	NA	TRBV6-1	TGTGCCAGCAGGGGCCCCAGAGGAGGACTGTTTTTT	CASRGPRGGLFF
NA	TRBJ2-1	NA	TRBV9	TGTGCCAGCAGCTCCCCCGGGACTAATGAGCAGTTCTTC	CASSSPGTNEQFF
NA	TRBJ2-5	TRBD2	TRBV2	TGTGCCAGCAGACAGCGGGGGGGCGGGGAGACCCAGTACTTC	CASRQRGGGETQYF
NA	TRBJ2-3	NA	TRBV5-4	TGTGCCAGCAGCTTGCAGTCCTCTAGCACAGATACGCAGTATTTT	CASSLQSSSTDTQYF
NA	TRBJ2-3	NA	TRBV7-6	TGTGCCAGCAGCTTGCGTTCCCCAGATACGCAGTATTTT	CASSLRSPDTQYF
NA	TRBJ2-3	NA	TRBV6-6	TGTGCCAGCAGTTACGAGGGCGCAGATACGCAGTATTTT	CASSYEGADTQYF
NA	TRBJ2-2	TRBD2	TRBV6-6	TGTGCCAGCAGCCCTACGGGGACTAGCGGCACCGGGGAGCTGTTTTTT	CASSPTGTSGTGELFF
NA	TRBJ2-3	NA	TRBV14	TGTGCCAGCAGCCTAACTAGAGCTTTCACAGATACGCAGTATTTT	CASSLTRAFTDTQYF
NA	TRBJ1-3	NA	TRBV19	TGTGCCAGTAGGTTTGGTGAGGAGGCTGGAAACACCATATATTTT	CASRFGEEAGNTIYF
NA	TRBJ2-7	TRBD1	TRBV6-6	TGTGCCAGCAGTCCACCGAGGGACAGGCGCGAGCAGTACTTC	CASSPPRDRREQYF
once	TRBJ2-2	TRBD2	TRBV5-4	TGTGCCAGCAGCAGCCTAGAAGCGGGGGCCGACACCGGGGAGCTGTTTTTT	CASSSLEAGADTGELFF